A selection of T cell receptor beta chains follows, all from one sample in a study of blood T cell repertoires in COVID-19. Produced via immunoSEQ multiplex PCR; TCRdb's table is partial and in-frame only. This sample has approximately 360,000 clones; 90% occur once, and the top ten carry 6.5%. The sample taken for sequencing was peripheral blood. These receptors came from a young man with active or convalescent COVID-19. Each CDR3 is given with its conserved first and last residue. A D gene is named only where the DNA matches it firmly. Where a row states a size, it is once, few, many or the class of an expanded clone; other rows omit it.

CDR3 DNA: TGTGCCAGCAGCCCAGGGGACAGGGCGGATGGCTACACCTTC
CDR3 protein: CASSPGDRADGYTF
D gene: TRBD1
J gene: TRBJ1-2
clone size: once
V gene: TRBV7-2

CDR3 DNA: TGTGCCACCGGGATGAACACAGATACGCAGTATTTT
CDR3 protein: CATGMNTDTQYF
D gene: .
J gene: TRBJ2-3
clone size: .
V gene: TRBV10-3

CDR3 DNA: TGTGCCAGCAGCTTAGGGACTAGCGGGGGGGCTTTAAGCTCCTACAATGAGCAGTTCTTC
CDR3 protein: CASSLGTSGGALSSYNEQFF
D gene: TRBD2
J gene: TRBJ2-1
clone size: .
V gene: TRBV7-3

CDR3 DNA: TGTGCCAGCTCACCGGGTCGGAGCTCCTACAATGAGCAGTTCTTC
CDR3 protein: CASSPGRSSYNEQFF
D gene: .
J gene: TRBJ2-1
clone size: .
V gene: TRBV18

CDR3 DNA: TGTGCCAGCAGCTTGCTGCGGGAGATGGGTGAATACGAGCAGTACTTC
CDR3 protein: CASSLLREMGEYEQYF
D gene: TRBD2
J gene: TRBJ2-7
clone size: .
V gene: TRBV5-6

CDR3 DNA: TGTGCCAGCAGTCCCCTTACTAGCGGGAGGGCGCTAGCCAAAAACATTCAGTACTTC
CDR3 protein: CASSPLTSGRALAKNIQYF
D gene: TRBD2
J gene: TRBJ2-4
clone size: .
V gene: TRBV2

CDR3 DNA: TGTGCCAGCAGTTTAGCGGGGTTGGAGACCCAGTACTTC
CDR3 protein: CASSLAGLETQYF
D gene: TRBD2
J gene: TRBJ2-5
clone size: .
V gene: TRBV6-6

CDR3 DNA: TGTGCCAGCAGTTACAGTACCTACGAGCAGTACTTC
CDR3 protein: CASSYSTYEQYF
D gene: .
J gene: TRBJ2-7
clone size: .
V gene: TRBV6-9

CDR3 DNA: TGTGCCAGCAGTTTATGGGCGGGAGCGGGCTCGGGCGAGCAGTACTTC
CDR3 protein: CASSLWAGAGSGEQYF
D gene: TRBD2
J gene: TRBJ2-7
clone size: .
V gene: TRBV27

CDR3 DNA: TGTGCCAGCAGCGAGGACCGGGACAGGGGGTTGTTATCTGGAAACACCATATATTTT
CDR3 protein: CASSEDRDRGLLSGNTIYF
D gene: TRBD1
J gene: TRBJ1-3
clone size: .
V gene: TRBV5-6

CDR3 DNA: TGTGCCAGCAGCTACGACAGGGGCACCTACGAGCAGTACTTC
CDR3 protein: CASSYDRGTYEQYF
D gene: TRBD1
J gene: TRBJ2-7
clone size: .
V gene: TRBV11-2

CDR3 DNA: TGTGCCACCAGCAGAGATGAGGCAGCCGCTGGCGGCTACACCTTC
CDR3 protein: CATSRDEAAAGGYTF
D gene: .
J gene: TRBJ1-2
clone size: .
V gene: TRBV15

CDR3 DNA: TGCGCCAGCAGCTTGACTCAGGGGGCCCAGCCCTTCACCGGGGAGCTGTTTTTT
CDR3 protein: CASSLTQGAQPFTGELFF
D gene: TRBD1
J gene: TRBJ2-2
clone size: .
V gene: TRBV5-1

CDR3 DNA: TGTGCCAGCTCACCGAATGGACCAGGGACCGGGGAGCTGTTTTTT
CDR3 protein: CASSPNGPGTGELFF
D gene: .
J gene: TRBJ2-2
clone size: .
V gene: TRBV18

CDR3 DNA: TGCGCCAGCAGCCAAGCAGGGGGCTTCATAGCTTTCTTT
CDR3 protein: CASSQAGGFIAFF
D gene: TRBD1
J gene: TRBJ1-1
clone size: .
V gene: TRBV4-1

CDR3 DNA: TGTGCCAGCAGCCCACAGGGGGCCCTTTCTGGAAACACCATATATTTT
CDR3 protein: CASSPQGALSGNTIYF
D gene: TRBD1
J gene: TRBJ1-3
clone size: .
V gene: TRBV7-2

CDR3 DNA: TGTGCCAGCAGCTTAGCGGGGGCCTCGTACCAAGAGACCCAGTACTTC
CDR3 protein: CASSLAGASYQETQYF
D gene: .
J gene: TRBJ2-5
clone size: .
V gene: TRBV7-2

CDR3 DNA: TGTGCCAGCAGCCCGCGACAGGGGGGGGGTGGTGGCTACACCTTC
CDR3 protein: CASSPRQGGGGGYTF
D gene: TRBD1
J gene: TRBJ1-2
clone size: .
V gene: TRBV7-2

CDR3 DNA: TGTGCCACCAGGGAGAGTAGCGGGGTATCTGCCAAAAACATTCAGTACTTC
CDR3 protein: CATRESSGVSAKNIQYF
D gene: TRBD2
J gene: TRBJ2-4
clone size: .
V gene: TRBV19

CDR3 DNA: TGTGCCAGTAGTCCCACTAGCGGGGGTGAGCAGTTCTTC
CDR3 protein: CASSPTSGGEQFF
D gene: TRBD2
J gene: TRBJ2-1
clone size: .
V gene: TRBV19